These 28 T cell receptor beta chains came from one sample sequenced in a study of cytomegalovirus exposure and HLA in healthy donors. The primer mix had 60 Vbeta and 13 Jbeta primers. Method: immunoSEQ multiplex PCR; TCRdb's copy keeps in-frame clones and lacks some. The sample yields over 95,000 clones, under 85% seen once. The source material was PBMCs. The receptors originated from a man in his forties or fifties in good health and CMV-seronegative.

This clone was observed a single time. This chain joins TRBV7-9 and TRBJ1-1; D perhaps matches TRBD1 (6 bases). CDR1 and CDR2 from the germline V gene are SEHNR and FQNEAQ (reference sequence). V was clipped by 6 bases and J by 4 bases, with 12 bases between them. This CDR3 is built from 13 residues. The CDR3 loop reads CASRREGVTEAFF. CDR3 nucleotide sequence: TGTGCCAGCAGACGTGAGGGGGTCACTGAAGCTTTCTTT. The whole variable domain, filled in from reference TRBV7-9 and TRBJ1-1, reads DTGVSQNPRHKITKRGQNVTFRCDPISEHNRLYWYRQTLGQGPEFLTYFQNEAQLEKSRLLSDRFSAERPKGSFSTLEIQRTEQGDSAMYLCASRREGVTEAFFGQGTRLTVV.

The V gene is TRBV5-1, the J gene TRBJ1-6; 9 nucleotides line up with TRBD1. This CDR3 spans 14 amino acids. Looked up from germline, CDR1 is SGHRS and CDR2 is YFSETQ. V lost 2 bases, J lost 8 bases, and 2 bases stayed unmatched. CDR3 in DNA: TGCGCCAGCAGCTTTACAGGGGGCGATTCACCCCTCCACTTT. Its protein product is CASSFTGGDSPLHF.

The rearrangement links TRBV5-1 to TRBJ2-1, with D perhaps matching TRBD1 (6 bases). CDR1 is SGHRS, CDR2 YFSETQ, per germline. The CDR3 runs to 13 residues. V gave up 2 bases and J gave up 7 bases, with 10 bases separating them. In DNA form, the CDR3 reads TGCGCCAGCAGCTTTCGTCAGGGGAATGAGCAGTTCTTC. Its translation: CASSFRQGNEQFF.

The chain uses TRBV4-3 and TRBJ1-2; the D is unclear. The ends were cut back, 0 bases at V and 2 bases at J, with 10 bases in the middle. The germline gives CDR1 LGHNA, CDR2 YSLEER. CDR3 length: 15 amino acids. The CDR3 reads CASSQDLGGNYGYTF. DNA for the CDR3: TGCGCCAGCAGCCAAGATTTAGGAGGGAACTATGGCTACACCTTC.

This clone was seen just once. This chain connects TRBV2 to TRBJ2-6; possibly TRBD2 for D (5 bases). The CDR3 is 16 amino acids. Deletions cut 4 bases from V and 2 bases from J, with 12 bases between. CDR1 is SNHLY, CDR2 FYNNEI, per germline. CDR3 in DNA: TGTGCCAGCAGTGCCCCGGGGTTCGCTGGGGCCAACGTCCTGACTTTC. Protein: CASSAPGFAGANVLTF.

The chain uses TRBV18 and TRBJ2-1; tentatively, D is TRBD1 (5 bases). The CDR3 is made up of 15 amino acids. CDR1 is KGHSH and CDR2 is LQKENI in the germline V gene. V gave up 3 bases and J gave up 0 bases, with 9 bases separating them. The CDR3 loop is CASSPTGSSYNEQFF. The CDR3 nucleotides are TGTGCCAGCTCACCCACAGGAAGCTCCTACAATGAGCAGTTCTTC. The full variable domain, with the rest looked up from reference TRBV18 and TRBJ2-1, is NAGVMQNPRHLVRRRGQEARLRCSPMKGHSHVYWYRQLPEEGLKFMVYLQKENIIDESGMPKERFSAEFPKEGPSILRIQQVVRGDSAAYFCASSPTGSSYNEQFFGPGTRLTVL.

CDR3 coding DNA: TGTGCCAGTAGTATAACAGGGGCGTGGAGCACAGATACGCAGTATTTT. Its translation: CASSITGAWSTDTQYF. The J gene is TRBJ2-3, the V gene TRBV19; 7 bases fit TRBD1. Trimming cost V 2 bases and J 0 bases; bases outside gene matches: 5. CDR1 is LNHDA and CDR2 is SQIVND in the germline V gene (reference sequence). The CDR3 is made up of 16 amino acids.

The rearrangement links TRBV5-6 to TRBJ2-2, with 7 positions matching TRBD1. Germline CDR1 SGHDT, CDR2 YYEEEE. The V and J ends lost 4 bases and 5 bases, in that order; junction bases with no gene match: 8. This CDR3 has 15 residues. The CDR3: CASSPNRGLTGELFF. The CDR3 DNA reads as TGTGCCAGCAGCCCGAACAGGGGTTTGACCGGGGAGCTGTTTTTT.

The V gene is TRBV6-6, the J gene TRBJ2-7; TRBD2 might be the D (6 bases). This CDR3 spans 13 amino acids. Deletions cut 8 bases from V and 0 bases from J, with 11 bases between. From germline, CDR1 is MNHNY and CDR2 SVGAGI (reference sequence). The CDR3 protein is CASRDWASYEQYF. CDR3 DNA: TGTGCCAGCCGGGACTGGGCCTCCTACGAGCAGTACTTC.

A note on this clone: Other DNA sequences in this sample translate to the same CDR3. The rearrangement uses TRBV19 and TRBJ2-7; 9 bases are shared with TRBD1. The V and J ends lost 8 bases and 4 bases, in that order; junction bases with no gene match: 9. In germline, CDR1 is LNHDA, CDR2 SQIVND (reference sequence). The CDR3 spans 14 residues. The CDR3 reads CASSTGTGPYEQYF. DNA for the CDR3: TGTGCCAGTTCAACCGGGACAGGGCCGTACGAGCAGTACTTC.

The gene calls are TRBV19 and TRBJ1-5, with a weak D call TRBD1 (6 bases). Trimming took 9 bases from V and 1 from J, leaving 10 bases between them. CDR3 length: 13 residues. CDR1 is LNHDA, CDR2 SQIVND, per germline (reference sequence). Here the CDR3 DNA reads TGTGCCAGCCTACAGGGAAGCAATCAGCCCCAGCATTTT. This gives the protein CASLQGSNQPQHF.

This chain links TRBV6-1 with TRBJ2-7, with 10 nucleotides matching TRBD2. The CDR3 runs 18 residues. V shed 2 bases and J 7 bases; nucleotides not matched to a gene: 17. The V gene's germline CDR1 is MNHNS and CDR2 SASEGT. This chain's CDR3 is CASSEKKSRAGGPGEQYF. In DNA form, the CDR3 reads TGTGCCAGCAGTGAAAAGAAATCAAGAGCGGGGGGGCCGGGGGAGCAGTACTTC.

CDR3 region: CASSTSVSLYNEQFF. The CDR3 bases are TGTGCCAGCAGTACGAGCGTGTCCCTGTACAATGAGCAGTTCTTC. The chain links TRBV11-3 to TRBJ2-1; D is ambiguous. CDR1 SGHNT and CDR2 YENEEA come from the germline V gene. The V end was cut by 6 bases, the J end by 4 bases, with 16 bases between. The CDR3 has 15 residues.

The genes are TRBV10-2 and TRBJ2-5; perhaps TRBD1 as D (6 bases). Germline V CDR1 and CDR2: WSHSY, SAAADI. V gave up 2 bases and J gave up 3 bases, with 19 bases separating them. The CDR3 spans 17 residues. The CDR3 loop is CASSETGSSGVEETQYF. The CDR3 coding sequence is TGCGCCAGCAGTGAGACCGGTAGCTCAGGGGTAGAAGAGACCCAGTACTTC.

The chain has TRBV7-6 and TRBJ2-5; TRBD2 might be the D (7 bases). This CDR3 is 15 amino acids long. Germline V gives CDR1 SGHVS, CDR2 FNYEAQ. Trimming cost V 1 base and J 7 bases, with 16 bases left between them. The CDR3 here is CASSLVGGPPGTQYF. As DNA, the CDR3 is TGTGCCAGCAGCTTAGTCGGGGGGCCCCCGGGGACCCAGTACTTC.

This clone was counted once. The chain has TRBV29-1 and TRBJ1-2, with a tentative D call TRBD1 (5 bases). V lost 6 bases and J 4 bases, leaving 12 bases between the germline ends. Germline assignment: CDR1 SQVTM and CDR2 ANQGSEA. This CDR3 contains 12 residues. The CDR3 sequence: CSVAGPRYGYTF. The CDR3 bases are TGCAGCGTGGCGGGACCCCGCTATGGCTACACCTTC.

V usage is TRBV28 and J usage is TRBJ2-3; possible D gene TRBD1, 5 bases. There are 16 residues in the CDR3. Trimming stripped 5 bases from V and 1 base from J, with 16 bases between. Germline loops: CDR1 MDHEN, CDR2 SYDVKM. CDR3 DNA sequence: TGTGCCAGCAGTCCCCCCTCAGGGTCTGGCACAGATACGCAGTATTTT. Its protein product is CASSPPSGSGTDTQYF. Filled out from reference TRBV28 and TRBJ2-3, the complete variable domain reads DVKVTQSSRYLVKRTGEKVFLECVQDMDHENMFWYRQDPGLGLRLIYFSYDVKMKEKGDIPEGYSVSREKKERFSLILESASTNQTSMYLCASSPPSGSGTDTQYFGPGTRLTVL.

The CDR3 loop reads CASSDLQGSYSGANVLTF. Here the CDR3 DNA reads TGTGCCAGCAGTGACCTACAGGGGTCATACTCTGGGGCCAACGTCCTGACTTTC. The chain couples TRBV2 to TRBJ2-6; 7 nucleotides line up with TRBD1. Germline CDR1 is SNHLY and CDR2 is FYNNEI. J lost 0 bases, V lost 3 bases, and 8 bases had no gene match. The CDR3 loop spans 18 amino acids.

In this sample, this clone turned up a few times. The V gene is TRBV10-1, the J gene TRBJ2-7, with a tentative D call TRBD2 (6 bases). Trimming stripped 8 bases from V and 7 bases from J, with 15 bases between. There are 12 residues in the CDR3. Germline CDR1 and CDR2: WNHNN and SYGVQD (reference sequence). The CDR3 reads CASAAGKGEQYF. The CDR3 coding sequence is TGCGCCAGCGCCGCGGGGAAGGGGGAGCAGTACTTC.

This clone appeared once. The rearrangement links TRBV4-2 to TRBJ2-3, with 16 positions matching TRBD2. The CDR3 is 19 amino acids. Germline trimming cut 3 bases from V and 5 bases from J; bases unmatched to any gene: 11. In germline, CDR1 is LGHNA, CDR2 YNFKEQ. The CDR3 region is CASSHYTGTSGGAGDTQYF. The CDR3 nucleotides are TGTGCCAGCAGCCATTATACCGGGACTAGCGGGGGGGCTGGAGATACGCAGTATTTT.

V and J are TRBV5-5 and TRBJ1-5, with D tentatively TRBD1 (6 bases). Germline lookup yields CDR1 SGHKS and CDR2 YYEKEE (reference sequence). The V end lost 0 bases, the J end lost 7 bases, and 11 bases lay between the germline ends. The CDR3 runs 14 residues. The DNA of the CDR3 is TGTGCCAGCAGCTTGGTGGGGGCGGAACAGCCCCAGCATTTT. Its translation is CASSLVGAEQPQHF.

The chain is built from TRBV9 and TRBJ1-5; D may be TRBD1 (5 bases). V gave up 2 bases and J gave up 4 bases, with 13 bases separating them. The CDR3 is 15 residues long. CDR1 is SGDLS, CDR2 YYNGEE, per germline. The CDR3 protein is CASSVGAGRNQPQHF. The CDR3 bases are TGTGCCAGCAGCGTTGGGGCGGGGAGAAATCAGCCCCAGCATTTT.

This rearrangement joins TRBV6-6 to TRBJ1-6; 8 nucleotides agree with TRBD1. The CDR3 extends over 15 amino acids. Germline V gene lookup returns CDR1 MNHNY and CDR2 SVGAGI (reference sequence). With 6 bases clipped from V and 7 bases from J, the junction kept 8 bases outside the gene matches. DNA of the CDR3: TGTGCCAGCAGGCCGGACAGGGTAGAAAATTCACCCCTCCACTTT. This gives the protein CASRPDRVENSPLHF.

The chain employs TRBV19 and TRBJ2-7; TRBD2 agrees at 9 bases. Per germline, CDR1 LNHDA and CDR2 SQIVND (reference sequence). V lost 8 bases and J lost 0; bases outside the gene matches: 5. This CDR3 region has 14 residues. The CDR3 sequence: CASSSGTSSYEQYF. As DNA, the CDR3 is TGTGCCAGTTCTAGCGGGACAAGCTCCTACGAGCAGTACTTC.

The chain carries TRBV5-1 and TRBJ2-7, with 7 bases lining up with TRBD1. Per the germline V gene, CDR1 is SGHRS and CDR2 is YFSETQ. This CDR3 has 14 amino acids. The junction had 5 bases not matched to a gene; V was cut back by 0 bases and J by 5 bases. The CDR3 nucleotides read TGCGCCAGCAGCTTGGGACAGGGCCCCCACGAGCAGTACTTC. Translation gives CASSLGQGPHEQYF.

This clone was seen a handful of times. The chain is built from TRBV30 and TRBJ2-1, with 12 bases identical to TRBD2. The CDR3 length is 15 residues. The V and J ends lost 1 base and 9 bases, in that order; junction bases with no gene match: 7. In germline, CDR1 is GTSNPN, CDR2 SVGIG (reference sequence). CDR3 region: CAWSGASGRAAEQFF. The CDR3 nucleotides are TGTGCCTGGAGTGGGGCTAGCGGGAGGGCCGCTGAGCAGTTCTTC.

This clone was seen just once. V usage is TRBV7-2 and J usage is TRBJ2-7; D might be TRBD2 (6 bases). V was cut by 2 bases and J by 2 bases, with 7 bases left in between. CDR3 length: 13 residues. Germline loops: CDR1 SGHTA, CDR2 FQGNSA. The CDR3: CASSLRGTYEQYF. CDR3 coding DNA: TGTGCCAGCAGCTTACGGGGGACCTACGAGCAGTACTTC. The variable domain in full, with the rest retrieved from reference TRBV7-2 and TRBJ2-7, is GAGVSQSPSNKVTEKGKDVELRCDPISGHTALYWYRQSLGQGLEFLIYFQGNSAPDKSGLPSDRFSAERTGGSVSTLTIQRTQQEDSAVYLCASSLRGTYEQYFGPGTRLTVT.

This chain links TRBV15 with TRBJ2-7; 9 bases agree with TRBD1. The CDR3 contains 14 residues. Trimming cost V 3 bases and J 1 base; bases outside gene matches: 1. Germline CDR1 is LNHNV and CDR2 is YYDKDF (reference sequence). The CDR3 sequence is CATSRGTGSYEQYF. The CDR3 nucleotides read TGTGCCACCAGCAGGGGGACAGGGTCCTACGAGCAGTACTTC. Variable domain in full (rest from reference TRBV15 and TRBJ2-7): DAMVIQNPRYQVTQFGKPVTLSCSQTLNHNVMYWYQQKSSQAPKLLFHYYDKDFNNEADTPDNFQSRRPNTSFCFLDIRSPGLGDTAMYLCATSRGTGSYEQYFGPGTRLTVT.